The next 2 T cell receptor beta chains were all read from a single sample in a study of T cells in Graves' hyperthyroidism and ophthalmopathy. TCR beta CDR3 region amplification was performed from RNA transcripts. The HTBI primer set served for first-round RT-PCR of the TCR CDR3. TCRdb re-analysed the multiplex PCR reads in MiXCR, keeping a single row per CDR3 protein. Of around 300,000 distinct CDR3 sequences listed, approximately 15% are singletons. Source material: blood. All receptors come from a young woman with Graves' hyperthyroidism.

This clonotype appeared many times. V usage is TRBV2 and J usage is TRBJ2-4; D is undetermined. This CDR3 region has 12 residues. The V and J ends lost 2 bases and 7 bases respectively, with 6 bases between them. Germline V lookup: CDR1 SNHLY, CDR2 FYNNEI. The CDR3 reads CASSEIRNIQYF. DNA for the CDR3: TGTGCCAGCAGTGAAATTAGGAACATTCAGTACTTC.

This clonotype was counted between two and nine times. The chain links TRBV7-9 to TRBJ2-3; 8 bases line up with TRBD1. This CDR3 is built from 16 residues. The V and J ends lost 5 bases and 6 bases, in that order; junction bases with no gene match: 13. Germline V gene lookup returns CDR1 SEHNR and CDR2 FQNEAQ (reference sequence). In nucleotides, the CDR3 is TGTGCCAGCAGCCCGCCCTCGGACAGGGTGGGTGATACGCAGTATTTT. This codes for CASSPPSDRVGDTQYF.